Shown below are 13 T cell receptor beta chains from a single sample sequenced in a study of CD8 T cells in Susac syndrome. Reverse transcription used roughly 0.5 to 1 ug RNA and random hexamers. Via MiXCR, TCRdb re-called the immunoSEQ multiplex PCR reads, giving one row per CDR3 protein. The table lists approximately 160,000 distinct CDR3 sequences, approximately 92% of them singletons, with 0.12% to 0.15% in the top ten. The sequenced sample was CD4+ T cells from PBMCs. The source of these receptors is a human donor in good health.

The genes are TRBV5-6 and TRBJ2-5; 16 bases line up with TRBD2. Germline lookup yields CDR1 SGHDT and CDR2 YYEEEE. This CDR3 has 17 residues. V trimming: 3 bases; J trimming: 4 bases; junction bases outside the gene matches: 6. DNA for the CDR3: TGTGCCAGCAGCTGGGGGACTAGCGGGGGGGCCCGAGAGACCCAGTACTTC. It yields the protein CASSWGTSGGARETQYF.

This chain connects TRBV19 to TRBJ1-2, with 9 bases fitting TRBD1. V was pared by 11 bases and J by 8 bases, with 9 bases of the junction left unmatched. Germline V gene lookup returns CDR1 LNHDA and CDR2 SQIVND (reference sequence). The CDR3 is 12 residues long. The CDR3 nucleotides read TGTGCCTCATACAGGGGGCACGTCGGCTACACCTTC. Amino acids: CASYRGHVGYTF.

V and J are TRBV5-6 and TRBJ1-5; 7 nucleotides match TRBD1. CDR1 is SGHDT, CDR2 YYEEEE, per germline. The ends lost 4 bases at V and 7 bases at J; junction bases unmatched: 5. CDR3 length: 13 residues. CDR3 amino acids: CASSPGGGQPQHF. Here the CDR3 DNA reads TGTGCCAGCAGCCCAGGGGGGGGACAGCCCCAGCATTTT.

The chain's CDR3 is CASSFGEWGGYTF. The CDR3 nucleotides are TGTGCCAGCAGTTTTGGGGAGTGGGGTGGCTACACCTTC. The V and J genes are TRBV12-3 or TRBV12-4 and TRBJ1-2; D is ambiguous. With 3 bases removed from V and 7 bases from J, the gap between germline ends came to 12 bases. CDR3 length equals 13 residues.

The chain links TRBV7-3 to TRBJ2-2; D is perhaps TRBD2 (6 bases). This CDR3 region has 14 residues. Germline lookup yields CDR1 SGHTA and CDR2 FQGTGA. Trimming left V 5 bases short and J 6 bases short, with 13 bases between. This CDR3 is CASSPASGAGELFF. The CDR3 nucleotides read TGTGCCAGCAGCCCGGCCTCGGGGGCCGGGGAGCTGTTTTTT.

The CDR3 coding sequence is TGTGCCAGCAGCTTGATTCAGGATGTAGCCAAAAACATTCAGTACTTC. The encoded protein is CASSLIQDVAKNIQYF. V is TRBV5-6 and J is TRBJ2-4, with no clear D. The germline V gene encodes CDR1 SGHDT and CDR2 YYEEEE. V gave up 1 base and J gave up 0 bases, with 11 bases separating them. CDR3 size: 16 residues.

This chain connects TRBV20-1 to TRBJ1-1; D unclear. The germline V and J ends were trimmed by 6 bases and 1 base, with 15 bases remaining between them. The germline V gene has CDR1 DFQATT and CDR2 SNEGSKA (reference sequence). This CDR3 is built from 14 residues. The CDR3 loop reads CSASREWTNTEAFF. The CDR3 nucleotides are TGCAGTGCCAGCCGAGAGTGGACGAACACTGAAGCTTTCTTT.

The chain is built from TRBV18 and TRBJ2-3; D is perhaps TRBD1 or TRBD2 (5 bases each). CDR1 and CDR2 (germline): KGHSH, LQKENI. V was cut by 4 bases and J by 0 bases, with 11 bases left in between. There are 15 residues in the CDR3. CDR3 sequence: CASSQGSSSTDTQYF. In DNA form, the CDR3 reads TGTGCCAGCTCACAGGGGAGTAGTAGCACAGATACGCAGTATTTT.

This clonotype was observed a single time. The chain links TRBV5-6 to TRBJ1-2, with D possibly matching TRBD1 (6 bases). There are 14 residues in the CDR3. Trimming removed 4 bases from V and 8 bases from J, with 18 bases in between. Per germline, CDR1 SGHDT and CDR2 YYEEEE. CDR3 amino acids: CASSRGTLEWGYTF. CDR3 DNA sequence: TGTGCCAGCAGCAGAGGGACACTAGAGTGGGGCTACACCTTC.

A few counts support this clonotype. The chain carries TRBV12-3 or TRBV12-4 and TRBJ2-5, with a possible D match to TRBD2 (6 bases). This CDR3 region has 12 residues. The V gene lost 6 bases and the J gene lost 5 bases, with 10 bases spanning the gap. In nucleotides, the CDR3 is TGTGCCAGCAGGCGGGGAGAGGAGACCCAGTACTTC. Residues: CASRRGEETQYF.

The chain has TRBV29-1 and TRBJ1-2; 7 bases line up with TRBD1. In germline, CDR1 is SQVTM, CDR2 ANQGSEA. CDR3 size: 13 residues. Trimming at V came to 1 base and at J to 8 bases, leaving 7 bases not matched to a gene. CDR3 nucleotide sequence: TGCAGCGTTGAAGGACAGGGATGGGGCGGCTACACCTTC. This sequence encodes CSVEGQGWGGYTF.

The chain combines TRBV4-1 with TRBJ1-1; D may be TRBD1 (6 bases). The CDR3 loop spans 15 amino acids. Germline CDR1 MGHRA, CDR2 YSYEKL. V was cut by 4 bases and J by 4 bases, with 16 bases left in between. CDR3 amino acids: CASSPSTGGPTEAFF. In DNA form, the CDR3 reads TGCGCCAGCAGCCCTTCCACGGGGGGCCCCACTGAAGCTTTCTTT.

With respect to this clonotype: One end of the junction fails to match germline, which may point to a read error. The V gene is TRBV7-9, the J gene TRBJ1-1; D not certain. Germline V CDR1 and CDR2: SEHNR, FQNEAQ (reference sequence). The CDR3 sequence is 11 residues long. The CDR3 DNA reads as TGTGCCAGCCGCTTCCACACTGAAGCTTTCTTT. Translating it yields CASRFHTEAFF.